Below are 13 T cell receptor beta chains sequenced from a single sample in a study of OX40 agonist ivuxolimab in advanced cancers. TCRdb's table, derived via immunoSEQ multiplex PCR, lists solely in-frame clones and lacks some. This table holds about 93,000 clones, about 92% found once. The specimen was CD4+ or CD8+ T cells sorted from blood, collected in a trial of the OX40 agonist ivuxolimab. The receptors here all came from an adult with an advanced solid tumor such as melanoma, head and neck, liver or kidney cancer.

The CDR3 nucleotides read TGCGCCAGCAGCCAAGTGTCGGGTTCTGGAGAAAAACTGTTTTTT. The encoded protein is CASSQVSGSGEKLFF. This chain links TRBV4-1 with TRBJ1-4; D call uncertain. This CDR3 has 15 residues. Trimming pared 1 base from V and 8 bases from J, leaving 14 bases between. Germline CDR1 is MGHRA and CDR2 is YSYEKL.

The V gene is TRBV18, the J gene TRBJ2-3, with D uncertain. CDR3 length: 13 amino acids. CDR1 and CDR2 (germline): KGHSH, LQKENI. Trimming pared 3 bases from V and 5 bases from J, leaving 9 bases between. DNA for the CDR3: TGTGCCAGCTCACCGGCGAACCAAGATACGCAGTATTTT. Protein product: CASSPANQDTQYF.

V usage is TRBV4-1 and J usage is TRBJ2-7; 8 nucleotides match TRBD1. CDR1 and CDR2 from the germline V gene are MGHRA and YSYEKL. The ends lost 0 bases at V and 3 bases at J; junction bases unmatched: 4. The CDR3 length is 15 residues. The CDR3 here is CASSQERTGIYEQYF. The CDR3 nucleotides are TGCGCCAGCAGCCAAGAACGGACAGGGATCTACGAGCAGTACTTC.

CDR3: CASSPPAGVGNTIYF. CDR3 nucleotide sequence: TGTGCCAGCTCACCACCGGCAGGGGTAGGAAACACCATATATTTT. The rearrangement links TRBV18 to TRBJ1-3; perhaps TRBD1 as D (6 bases). This CDR3 is 15 amino acids long. Germline V gene lookup returns CDR1 KGHSH and CDR2 LQKENI. V was pared by 0 bases and J by 4 bases, with 10 bases between.

The chain carries TRBV29-1 and TRBJ2-7; the D gene is possibly TRBD1 (7 bases). The V gene's germline CDR1 is SQVTM and CDR2 ANQGSEA. Trimming cost V 7 bases and J 7 bases, with 14 bases left between them. This CDR3 has 11 residues. The CDR3, as DNA: TGCAGCGGGAGGAGGGGGCGGGAGCAGTACTTC. It specifies CSGRRGREQYF.

This chain uses TRBV15 with TRBJ2-1; maybe TRBD2 (7 bases). Deletions cut 0 bases from V and 5 bases from J, with 17 bases between. Germline CDR1 LNHNV, CDR2 YYDKDF (reference sequence). CDR3 size: 17 residues. In DNA, the CDR3 is TGTGCCACCAGCAGAGATCGCGGGCGGGGGCCTAACAATGAGCAGTTCTTC. Amino acids: CATSRDRGRGPNNEQFF.

The chain carries TRBV6-5 and TRBJ1-3, with D tentatively TRBD1 (5 bases). Germline V lookup: CDR1 MNHEY, CDR2 SVGAGI. Trimming pared 6 bases from V and 0 bases from J, leaving 9 bases between. The CDR3 loop spans 14 amino acids. The CDR3 DNA sequence: TGTGCCAGCAGAGACAGCTTCTCTGGAAACACCATATATTTT. Residues: CASRDSFSGNTIYF.

The chain employs TRBV9 and TRBJ1-2; TRBD1 agrees at 9 bases. This CDR3 contains 16 residues. Trimming cost V 4 bases and J 6 bases; bases outside gene matches: 13. The germline V gene has CDR1 SGDLS and CDR2 YYNGEE. The CDR3 DNA reads as TGTGCCAGCAGCCAAACCGGGACAGGGACAGCCGATGGCTACACCTTC. Residues: CASSQTGTGTADGYTF. The variable domain in full, completed from reference TRBV9 and TRBJ1-2, reads DSGVTQTPKHLITATGQRVTLRCSPRSGDLSVYWYQQSLDQGLQFLIQYYNGEERAKGNILERFSAQQFPDLHSELNLSSLELGDSALYFCASSQTGTGTADGYTFGSGTRLTVV.

This chain uses TRBV27 with TRBJ2-7; TRBD2 agrees at 11 bases. The germline gives CDR1 MNHEY, CDR2 SMNVEV (reference sequence). The CDR3 contains 15 residues. V was pared by 5 bases and J by 3 bases, with 6 bases of the junction left unmatched. The CDR3 sequence: CASSKGLAVVYEQYF. The CDR3 DNA follows: TGTGCCAGCAGTAAGGGACTAGCGGTAGTCTACGAGCAGTACTTC.

The chain recombines TRBV6-1 with TRBJ2-2; D not certain. The CDR3 spans 13 residues. V lost 6 bases and J lost 5, with 10 bases in between. Germline CDR1 reads MNHNS; CDR2 reads SASEGT. The CDR3 loop is CASRELKTGELFF. CDR3 sequence (DNA): TGTGCCAGCAGGGAACTCAAGACCGGGGAGCTGTTTTTT.

The V call is TRBV5-1, the J call TRBJ1-1; no definite D call. Between the trimmed V and J ends, which lost 4 bases and 3 bases, there was a span of 10 bases. The germline V gene encodes CDR1 SGHRS and CDR2 YFSETQ. The CDR3 extends over 13 amino acids. The CDR3: CASSLSIDTEAFF. In nucleotides, the CDR3 is TGCGCCAGCAGCCTAAGTATCGACACTGAAGCTTTCTTT.

The V gene is TRBV2, the J gene TRBJ2-5; D is perhaps TRBD1 or TRBD2 (6 bases each). V gave up 6 bases and J gave up 5 bases, with 19 bases separating them. The CDR3 covers 15 residues. From germline, CDR1 is SNHLY and CDR2 FYNNEI. The CDR3 protein is CASRAQRIGGETQYF. In DNA, the CDR3 is TGTGCCAGCAGGGCCCAGCGGATAGGGGGGGAGACCCAGTACTTC.

The chain has TRBV6-1 and TRBJ2-5; TRBD1 might be the D (5 bases). The germline gives CDR1 MNHNS, CDR2 SASEGT. There are 15 residues in the CDR3. The ends were cut back, 5 bases at V and 0 bases at J, with 13 bases in the middle. CDR3 DNA sequence: TGTGCCAGCAGTTCGGTAACAGGTGACCAAGAGACCCAGTACTTC. Residues: CASSSVTGDQETQYF.